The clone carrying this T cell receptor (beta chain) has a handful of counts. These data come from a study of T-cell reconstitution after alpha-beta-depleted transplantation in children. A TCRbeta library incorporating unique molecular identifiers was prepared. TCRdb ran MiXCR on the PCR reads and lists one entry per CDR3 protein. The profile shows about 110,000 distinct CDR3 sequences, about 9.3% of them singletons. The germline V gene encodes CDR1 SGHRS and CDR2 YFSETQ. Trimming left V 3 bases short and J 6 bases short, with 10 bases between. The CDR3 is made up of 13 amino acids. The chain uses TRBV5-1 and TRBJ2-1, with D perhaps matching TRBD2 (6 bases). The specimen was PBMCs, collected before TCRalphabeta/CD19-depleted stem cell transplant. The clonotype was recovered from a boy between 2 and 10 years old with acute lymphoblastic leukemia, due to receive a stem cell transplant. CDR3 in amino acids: CASSWFSGNEQFF. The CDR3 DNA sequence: TGCGCCAGCAGCTGGTTTAGCGGCAATGAGCAGTTCTTC.